A selection of T cell receptor beta chains follows, all from one sample in a study of T cell repertoires in cytomegalovirus infection. Each CDR3 protein gets one entry after TCRdb re-called the reads with MiXCR. Of hundreds of thousands of distinct CDR3 sequences listed, approximately 30% were seen once; the top ten hold about 13%. Material: PBMCs. These receptors were taken from a human donor in good health (CMV status not recorded). Some clones in this sample may be carry-over from other donors' samples. Each CDR3 is given with its conserved first and last residue. Fields, in order: D gene, V gene, J gene, clone size, CDR3 protein, CDR3 DNA. D genes are given only for firm matches. Clone size, where shown, is once, few, many, or a class for clones that have expanded.

>NA|TRBV4-2|TRBJ2-6|few
CASSQELRVSGANVLTF
TGTGCCAGCAGCCAAGAGTTGCGGGTCTCTGGGGCCAACGTCCTGACTTTC
>NA|TRBV7-4|TRBJ1-1|NA
CASSLDGRTLNTEAFF
TGTGCCAGCAGCTTAGATGGGAGAACCTTGAACACTGAAGCTTTCTTT
>NA|TRBV12-3/TRBV12-4|TRBJ1-1|NA
CASRLPGSGNTEYFF
TGTGCCAGCAGGTTACCCGGGTCCGGGAACACTGAATATTTCTTT
>TRBD1|TRBV5-4|TRBJ2-7|NA
CASSGIEGTGPSDSYEQYF
TGTGCCAGCAGCGGGATCGAAGGGACAGGCCCGTCTGACTCCTACGAGCAGTACTTC
>NA|TRBV7-9|TRBJ2-2|few
CASSSYTEYTGELFF
TGTGCCAGCAGCTCATACACAGAATACACCGGGGAGCTGTTTTTT
>NA|TRBV4-1|TRBJ1-5|many
CASSHPREEGGNQPQHF
TGCGCCAGCAGCCACCCCAGGGAAGAGGGGGGCAATCAGCCCCAGCATTTT
>NA|TRBV7-8|TRBJ1-5|many
CASSLESRVLFNQPQHF
TGTGCCAGCAGCTTAGAGTCCAGGGTCCTCTTCAATCAGCCCCAGCATTTT
>NA|TRBV29-1|TRBJ2-6|few
CSVEASSGANVLTF
TGCAGCGTTGAGGCAAGCTCTGGGGCCAACGTCCTGACTTTC
>NA|TRBV20-1|TRBJ2-5|NA
CSASVQRAQEETQYF
TGCAGTGCTAGTGTTCAGCGGGCACAGGAAGAGACCCAGTACTTC
>NA|TRBV7-6|TRBJ1-2|NA
CASSLAALGGDGYTF
TGTGCCAGCAGCTTAGCGGCATTAGGCGGGGATGGCTACACCTTC
>NA|TRBV3-1|TRBJ2-2|NA
CASSWAHRSTGELFF
TGTGCCAGCAGCTGGGCCCACAGGAGCACCGGGGAGCTGTTTTTT
>TRBD1|TRBV7-9|TRBJ2-7|NA
CASSSTGGEQYF
TGTGCCAGCAGTTCCACAGGGGGCGAGCAGTACTTC
>TRBD1|TRBV30|TRBJ2-3|NA
CAWSVLVGQGDTQYF
TGTGCCTGGAGTGTACTTGTGGGACAGGGGGATACGCAGTATTTT
>TRBD1|TRBV7-9|TRBJ2-7|few
CASSLTTGQIYEQYF
TGTGCCAGCAGCTTAACGACGGGACAGATATACGAGCAGTACTTC
>NA|TRBV4-1|TRBJ1-2|few
CASSHLQGGVPGYTF
TGCGCCAGCAGCCATTTACAGGGTGGAGTCCCTGGCTACACCTTC
>NA|TRBV6-1|TRBJ1-5|many
CASRQLNQPQHF
TGTGCCAGCAGACAGCTGAATCAGCCCCAGCATTTT
>NA|TRBV7-9|TRBJ2-1|NA
CASSSVGMGRRNSYNEQFF
TGTGCCAGCAGCTCGGTGGGTATGGGTAGAAGGAACTCCTACAATGAGCAGTTCTTC
>NA|TRBV4-1|TRBJ1-2|few
CASSQGGGGYTF
TGCGCCAGCAGCCAAGGCGGGGGAGGCTACACCTTC
>NA|TRBV14|TRBJ2-1|many
CASSQVGSYNEQFF
TGTGCCAGCAGCCAAGTGGGGAGCTACAATGAGCAGTTCTTC
>NA|TRBV6-1|TRBJ1-5|NA
CANNTAQPQHF
TGTGCCAACAACACGGCGCAGCCCCAGCATTTT
>TRBD2|TRBV7-2|TRBJ2-4|many
CASSPGRTSLNIQYF
TGTGCCAGCAGCCCCGGCAGGACTAGCCTAAACATTCAGTACTTC
>TRBD1|TRBV28|TRBJ1-1|NA
CASSFGTGGAEAFF
TGTGCCAGCAGTTTCGGGACAGGGGGTGCTGAAGCTTTCTTT
>NA|TRBV6-2/TRBV6-3|TRBJ2-1|few
CASSLESGNEQFF
TGTGCCAGCAGTTTGGAATCCGGTAATGAGCAGTTCTTC
>TRBD2|TRBV6-1|TRBJ2-1|NA
CASSEAAGVYNEQFF
TGTGCCAGCAGTGAAGCAGCGGGGGTGTACAATGAGCAGTTCTTC
>TRBD2|TRBV7-9|TRBJ2-3|NA
CASSPVLAGVTDTQYF
TGTGCCAGCAGCCCAGTGCTAGCGGGCGTCACAGATACGCAGTATTTT
>TRBD2|TRBV6-2/TRBV6-3|TRBJ2-7|NA
CASSPILAGTYEQYF
TGTGCCAGCAGTCCAATTCTAGCGGGGACCTACGAGCAGTACTTC
>NA|TRBV25-1|TRBJ1-2|NA
CASRAGGGDYGYTF
TGTGCCAGCAGAGCAGGTGGCGGCGACTATGGCTACACCTTC
>TRBD1|TRBV10-3|TRBJ2-7|NA
CAISFDRDRGEQYF
TGTGCCATCAGTTTTGACAGGGACCGTGGCGAGCAGTACTTC
>NA|TRBV29-1|TRBJ2-5|NA
CSVAPQETQYF
TGCAGCGTTGCCCCCCAAGAGACCCAGTACTTC
>NA|TRBV11-1|TRBJ2-5|few
CASSLVPGLQETQYF
TGTGCCAGCAGCTTAGTACCGGGATTACAAGAGACCCAGTACTTC
>NA|TRBV2|TRBJ1-6|once
CASTTQTGPNSPLHF
TGTGCCAGCACCACTCAGACGGGTCCGAATTCACCCCTCCACTTT
>NA|TRBV12-3/TRBV12-4|TRBJ2-7|NA
CASSFRDASYEQYF
TGTGCCAGCAGTTTCCGGGACGCGTCCTACGAGCAGTACTTC
>TRBD1|TRBV7-8|TRBJ2-7|few
CASSLVNGQANPSREQYF
TGTGCCAGCAGCTTAGTAAACGGACAGGCGAACCCCAGTCGAGAGCAGTACTTC
>NA|TRBV12-3/TRBV12-4|TRBJ2-1|few
CASGEGAPSSYNEQFF
TGTGCCAGCGGGGAGGGGGCCCCGAGCTCCTACAATGAGCAGTTCTTC
>TRBD2|TRBV3-1|TRBJ2-5|NA
CVSSTGRGGKETQYF
TGTGTCAGCAGTACCGGCCGGGGGGGTAAAGAGACCCAGTACTTC
>NA|TRBV12-3/TRBV12-4|TRBJ1-1|NA
CASSLGGRRAFF
TGTGCCAGCAGTTTAGGGGGCCGGCGAGCTTTCTTT
>NA|TRBV20-1|TRBJ1-3|few
CSAREFAGGNTIYF
TGCAGTGCTAGAGAATTCGCAGGTGGAAACACCATATATTTT
>NA|TRBV5-5|TRBJ2-7|NA
CASSLGQGSVYEQYF
TGTGCCAGCAGCTTGGGGCAGGGGAGCGTGTACGAGCAGTACTTC
>NA|TRBV5-4|TRBJ2-2|NA
CASSLDSPGELFF
TGTGCCAGCAGCTTGGACAGTCCCGGGGAGCTGTTTTTT
>NA|TRBV12-3/TRBV12-4|TRBJ1-2|many
CASSFPRGGGSAGGYTF
TGTGCCAGCAGTTTTCCGCGCGGGGGGGGGAGCGCTGGAGGCTACACCTTC
>NA|TRBV6-4|TRBJ2-3|few
CASSDGGGPDTQYF
TGTGCCAGCAGTGACGGGGGAGGTCCAGATACGCAGTATTTT
>NA|TRBV5-1|TRBJ2-5|NA
CASSRGTDPQETQYF
TGCGCCAGCAGCCGCGGGACAGACCCCCAAGAGACCCAGTACTTC
>NA|TRBV4-3|TRBJ2-2|NA
CASSQDVIASGELFF
TGCGCCAGCAGCCAAGATGTAATAGCGTCCGGGGAGCTGTTTTTT
>NA|TRBV27|TRBJ1-4|NA
CASSLRGGGHKELFF
TGTGCCAGCAGTTTAAGGGGTGGGGGACACAAGGAACTGTTTTTT
>TRBD2|TRBV6-2/TRBV6-3|TRBJ2-7|few
CASSYGAGRYEQYF
TGTGCCAGCAGTTACGGAGCGGGGCGCTACGAGCAGTACTTC
>NA|TRBV6-1|TRBJ2-1|many
CASLDNPYNEQFF
TGTGCCAGTTTAGATAACCCTTACAATGAGCAGTTCTTC
>NA|TRBV11-2|TRBJ2-1|few
CASSPVGNEQFF
TGTGCCAGCAGCCCGGTGGGGAATGAGCAGTTCTTC
>NA|TRBV19|TRBJ1-2|NA
CASSPQGRGNGYTF
TGTGCCAGTAGTCCCCAGGGGCGCGGGAATGGCTACACCTTC
>NA|TRBV19|TRBJ2-3|NA
CASSLRPTDTQYF
TGTGCCAGTAGTCTCCGCCCAACAGATACGCAGTATTTT
>NA|TRBV6-6|TRBJ1-5|few
CASTPGNQPQHF
TGTGCCAGCACCCCCGGGAATCAGCCCCAGCATTTT
>TRBD2|TRBV27|TRBJ2-1|NA
CASSYGLAGNEQFF
TGTGCCAGCAGTTACGGACTAGCGGGGAATGAGCAGTTCTTC
>TRBD2|TRBV7-8|TRBJ2-7|NA
CASSSGLVSYEQYF
TGTGCCAGCAGCTCCGGACTAGTCTCCTACGAGCAGTACTTC
>NA|TRBV6-1|TRBJ2-5|many
CASTSVETQYF
TGTGCCAGCACTTCCGTGGAGACCCAGTACTTC
>NA|TRBV12-3/TRBV12-4|TRBJ2-7|NA
CASSPGTREQYF
TGTGCCAGCAGTCCGGGGACCAGGGAGCAGTACTTC
>NA|TRBV19|TRBJ1-2|NA
CASSIVGPRDGYTF
TGTGCCAGTAGTATAGTCGGCCCCCGAGATGGCTACACCTTC
>NA|TRBV7-2|TRBJ2-5|few
CASSLNGWVETQYF
TGTGCCAGCAGCTTAAACGGATGGGTAGAGACCCAGTACTTC
>NA|TRBV7-6|TRBJ2-1|few
CASSPRKGDPHYNEQFF
TGTGCCAGCAGCCCTCGGAAGGGGGACCCCCACTACAATGAGCAGTTCTTC
>TRBD1|TRBV7-2|TRBJ2-2|many
CASSLRTGATGELFF
TGTGCCAGCAGCTTAAGGACAGGGGCCACCGGGGAGCTGTTTTTT
>NA|TRBV25-1|TRBJ1-1|few
CASKKETPRTEAFF
TGTGCCAGCAAGAAGGAGACACCCCGGACTGAAGCTTTCTTT
>TRBD2|TRBV7-2|TRBJ2-3|NA
CASSSTPGLGRATDTQYF
TGTGCCAGCAGCTCGACTCCGGGACTAGGGAGAGCCACAGATACGCAGTATTTT